This T cell receptor beta chain emerged from a study of blood T cell repertoires in COVID-19. Source study methods: Amplification with reference gene primers provided the estimates of nucleated cell counts. Here immunoSEQ multiplex PCR was the method, and the copy in TCRdb shows in-frame clones only, minus some. V, J and clone size are taken as reported in that table, and D and trimming were inferred from the DNA itself. The sample carries approximately 160,000 clones, under 85% recorded once. The clonotype was recovered from a woman older than 75 with acute or convalescent COVID-19. Sequenced: peripheral blood.

The CDR3 reads CASSPTGGHEQYF. Written as DNA, the CDR3 is TGTGCCAGTAGTCCGACAGGGGGTCACGAGCAGTACTTC. The V call is TRBV19, the J call TRBJ2-7, with 9 nucleotides matching TRBD1. The CDR3 has 13 amino acids. V shed 5 bases, J shed 5 bases, and the junction held 4 bases outside the gene matches. Germline V gives CDR1 LNHDA, CDR2 SQIVND (reference sequence).